The 16 T cell receptor beta chains presented below share a single source sample, sequenced in a study of shared clonotypes between healthy human individuals. Produced via immunoSEQ multiplex PCR; TCRdb's table is partial and in-frame only. The top ten clones hold about 0.34% of a sample with 1.4 million or so clones, just under 99% of them seen once. Sequencing was performed on naive CD4+ T cells sorted from blood. Subset given: CD45RA+ positively selected. All receptors come from a young man in good health.

J is TRBJ2-2 and V is TRBV19; the D gene could be TRBD1 or TRBD2 (5 bases each). Trimming removed 6 bases from V and 4 bases from J, with 18 bases in between. Per the germline V gene, CDR1 is LNHDA and CDR2 is SQIVND (reference sequence). The CDR3 has 16 amino acids. In DNA, the CDR3 is TGTGCCAGTAGCCCTCGACAGTTAGCGAGCACCGGGGAGCTGTTTTTT. Residues: CASSPRQLASTGELFF.

V gene TRBV6-5 combines with J gene TRBJ2-5; D uncertain. The CDR3 is made up of 13 amino acids. Trimming took off 2 bases at V and 2 bases at J, with 6 bases between the two ends. Per germline, CDR1 MNHEY and CDR2 SVGAGI. CDR3: CASSYGEQETQYF. The CDR3 DNA is TGTGCCAGCAGTTACGGGGAACAAGAGACCCAGTACTTC.

The chain employs TRBV27 and TRBJ2-7; maybe TRBD2 (6 bases). CDR1 and CDR2 from the germline V gene are MNHEY and SMNVEV (reference sequence). Trimming took 6 bases from V and 1 from J, leaving 13 bases between them. The CDR3 is made up of 14 amino acids. This chain's CDR3 is CASRRGLVSYEQYF. The CDR3 DNA reads as TGTGCCAGCAGAAGGGGACTGGTATCCTACGAGCAGTACTTC.

This chain connects TRBV18 to TRBJ2-5, with TRBD1 matching over 8 bases. The V and J ends lost 3 bases and 3 bases, in that order; junction bases with no gene match: 6. The CDR3 runs 15 residues. CDR1 is KGHSH and CDR2 is LQKENI in the germline V gene. The CDR3 coding sequence is TGTGCCAGCTCACCGCTTGGACAGGGTGAAGAGACCCAGTACTTC. Translation: CASSPLGQGEETQYF.

This chain uses TRBV21-1 with TRBJ2-1; TRBD1 is taken as the D call from the table, unchecked against the DNA. TRBV21-1 is a listed pseudogene. This CDR3 is 16 amino acids long. This chain's CDR3 is CASRPKSGQKFDEQFF. The CDR3 DNA follows: TGTGCCAGCAGACCAAAAAGTGGACAGAAGTTTGATGAGCAGTTCTTC.

The chain couples TRBV19 to TRBJ1-2, with 9 bases fitting TRBD1. The CDR3 covers 15 residues. Losses at the gene ends were 6 bases for V and 8 bases for J; bases not matched to a gene: 13. Germline CDR1 is LNHDA and CDR2 is SQIVND (reference sequence). CDR3 amino acids: CASRRGQGGIDGYTF. The CDR3 coding sequence is TGTGCCAGTAGAAGGGGACAGGGTGGAATAGACGGCTACACCTTC.

The chain has TRBV27 and TRBJ2-7; 12 bases are a match to TRBD2. The length of the CDR3 is 15 residues. V was clipped by 6 bases and J by 3 bases; unmatched bases: 6. CDR1 and CDR2 from the germline V gene are MNHEY and SMNVEV (reference sequence). CDR3 DNA: TGTGCCAGCAGCCAAACTAGCGGGAGGATCTACGAGCAGTACTTC. It encodes CASSQTSGRIYEQYF.

The chain joins TRBV7-6 to TRBJ1-2; a possible D gene is TRBD1 (6 bases). Germline V gene data show CDR1 as SGHVS and CDR2 as FNYEAQ. V was trimmed by 4 bases and J by 3 bases, leaving 18 bases between them. The length of the CDR3 is 16 residues. CDR3 protein: CASSSRLQGIDYGYTF. The CDR3 DNA sequence: TGTGCCAGCAGCTCGAGGCTACAGGGTATCGACTATGGCTACACCTTC.

V is TRBV5-1 and J is TRBJ2-1; a weak D match, TRBD2 (6 bases). Germline lookup yields CDR1 SGHRS and CDR2 YFSETQ. CDR3 length: 15 residues. The V end lost 0 bases, the J end lost 6 bases, and 13 bases lay between the germline ends. The CDR3 coding sequence is TGCGCCAGCAGCTTGGCCGTCGGGACTTTCAATGAGCAGTTCTTC. Residues: CASSLAVGTFNEQFF.

This clone has just one count. This chain uses TRBV10-2 with TRBJ2-1; D is undetermined. V was pared by 6 bases and J by 0 bases, with 9 bases between. Germline CDR1 reads WSHSY; CDR2 reads SAAADI. The CDR3 totals 14 residues. CDR3 in amino acids: CASSPKVSYNEQFF. For the CDR3, the DNA is TGCGCCAGCAGCCCTAAAGTCTCCTACAATGAGCAGTTCTTC.

This rearrangement joins TRBV6-1 to TRBJ2-7; D possibly corresponds to TRBD2 (6 bases). Germline V gene lookup returns CDR1 MNHNS and CDR2 SASEGT. The germline V and J ends were trimmed by 3 bases and 2 bases, with 17 bases remaining between them. The CDR3 covers 16 residues. The DNA for the CDR3 is TGTGCCAGCAGTGATAACGGGTGGCGGGAAGCCTACGAGCAGTACTTC. As protein: CASSDNGWREAYEQYF.

This clone was counted once. The same CDR3 can be traced to other DNA sequences in this sample. This rearrangement joins TRBV6-4 to TRBJ2-7; no definite D call. V lost 4 bases, J lost 0 bases, and 7 bases lay in between. The V gene's germline CDR1 is MRHNA and CDR2 SNTAGT. This CDR3 spans 13 amino acids. CDR3: CASSVERSYEQYF. CDR3 in DNA: TGTGCCAGCAGTGTTGAGCGCTCCTACGAGCAGTACTTC.

This sequence joins TRBV11-2 and TRBJ2-5; the match to TRBD2 covers 11 bases. Matching the DNA end better, TRBJ2-7 makes the J call doubtful. Germline V gene data show CDR1 as SGHAT and CDR2 as FQNNGV. The CDR3 consists of 19 residues. Here the CDR3 reads CASSLVPPLAGGAPYEQYF. The CDR3 DNA follows: TGTGCCAGCAGCTTAGTTCCTCCCCTAGCGGGAGGAGCACCCTACGAGCAGTACTTC.

The chain links TRBV9 to TRBJ2-2; 7 bases line up with TRBD2. The junction had 14 bases not matched to a gene; V was cut back by 0 bases and J by 6 bases. Germline CDR1 SGDLS, CDR2 YYNGEE. This CDR3 has 18 residues. The CDR3 sequence is CASSVVPTSRVHAGELFF. The CDR3 bases are TGTGCCAGCAGCGTAGTTCCGACTAGCAGAGTACACGCCGGGGAGCTGTTTTTT.

The V call is TRBV5-5, the J call TRBJ1-4; 7 bases align to TRBD1. After removal of 0 bases from V and 7 bases from J, the junction contained 6 bases not matched to a gene. Germline V CDR1 and CDR2: SGHKS, YYEKEE (reference sequence). This CDR3 is built from 15 residues. The chain's CDR3 is CASSLAHRGVEKLFF. The DNA for the CDR3 is TGTGCCAGCAGCTTGGCGCACAGGGGAGTTGAAAAACTGTTTTTT.

The chain employs TRBV30 and TRBJ2-7; 7 nucleotides match TRBD1. There are 11 residues in the CDR3. The V gene's germline CDR1 is GTSNPN and CDR2 SVGIG (reference sequence). With V trimmed by 6 bases and J by 7 bases, 6 bases remained unmatched. The CDR3 protein is CACRQGGEQYF. In DNA, the CDR3 is TGTGCCTGCCGACAGGGCGGGGAGCAGTACTTC.